A selection of T cell receptor beta chains follows, all from one sample in a study of OX40 agonist ivuxolimab in advanced cancers. Assay: immunoSEQ multiplex PCR; the TCRdb copy retains only in-frame clones and omits some. Counted here are fewer than 75,000 clones, 88% occurring once; the ten biggest clones make up roughly 0.67%. The sample was CD4+ or CD8+ T cells sorted from blood, taken in a trial of the OX40 agonist ivuxolimab. The receptors stem from an adult with an advanced solid tumor such as melanoma, head and neck, liver or kidney cancer. Both conserved end residues are part of each CDR3. A D gene is named only where the DNA matches it firmly. The size field is filled for only some rows; it gives once, few, many or a size class.

CDR3 DNA	CDR3 protein	J gene	D gene	V gene	clone size
TGTGCCAGCAGCGTAGCTACCAGCGGGAGGGTTGGTTTTGAGCAGTTCTTC	CASSVATSGRVGFEQFF	TRBJ2-1	TRBD2	TRBV9	.
TGTGCCAGCTCACCAACTAGCGGGAGTCAGGACGAGCAGTACTTC	CASSPTSGSQDEQYF	TRBJ2-7	TRBD2	TRBV18	.
TGTGCCAGCAATAAGGGGAATGAAAAACTGTTTTTT	CASNKGNEKLFF	TRBJ1-4	.	TRBV2	.
TGTGCCAGCTCGGCCGACAGGGGAGATGCTGAAGCTTTCTTT	CASSADRGDAEAFF	TRBJ1-1	TRBD1	TRBV18	once
TGTGCCACCAGCAGAGATGTGGCCCCTCGGGAGACCCAGTACTTC	CATSRDVAPRETQYF	TRBJ2-5	.	TRBV15	.
TGCGCCAGCAGCCGGACAGGGGTTGACACCGGGGAGCTGTTTTTT	CASSRTGVDTGELFF	TRBJ2-2	TRBD1	TRBV4-1	.
TGTGCCAGCAGCTTAGCTGCAGGAAAAGAGACCCAGTACTTC	CASSLAAGKETQYF	TRBJ2-5	.	TRBV11-2	.
TGTGCCAGCGGGGGGACCTCTGGGGCCAACGTCCTGACTTTC	CASGGTSGANVLTF	TRBJ2-6	.	TRBV2	.
TGTGCCACCGCGGGTCCCAATCAGCCCCAGCATTTT	CATAGPNQPQHF	TRBJ1-5	.	TRBV7-6	.
TGTGCCAGCAGCCGACTAGCGGAAGAGACCCAGTACTTC	CASSRLAEETQYF	TRBJ2-5	TRBD2	TRBV5-4	.
TGTGCCAGCAAAGGAGGGGGACAGCCCCAGCATTTT	CASKGGGQPQHF	TRBJ1-5	.	TRBV28	.
TGTGCCAGCAGTGAACCGGGGACGGGGGGCACTGAAGCTTTCTTT	CASSEPGTGGTEAFF	TRBJ1-1	.	TRBV6-1	.
TGCGCCAGCAGCCAAGATCTAGGGGGTTTAAGAGCTTTCTTT	CASSQDLGGLRAFF	TRBJ1-1	.	TRBV4-1	.
TGTGCCAGCAGTGTTAGACAGTATGAAAAACTGTTTTTT	CASSVRQYEKLFF	TRBJ1-4	.	TRBV6-5	.
TGTGCCAGTAGGTGGGGGGCCAGCGATCAGCCCCAGCATTTT	CASRWGASDQPQHF	TRBJ1-5	.	TRBV19	.
TGTGCCAGCAGTGAAGGGGGACTCTCTGGAAACACCATATATTTT	CASSEGGLSGNTIYF	TRBJ1-3	.	TRBV6-1	.
TGTGCCAGCAGCTTAGCGGGGGATGGCTACACCTTC	CASSLAGDGYTF	TRBJ1-2	.	TRBV13	.
TGTGCCACCAGCAGAGTTGGGGCTCAGACCCAGTACTTC	CATSRVGAQTQYF	TRBJ2-5	.	TRBV15	.
TGTGCCAGCAGCTCAAATACCCCCGGGGAGCTGTTTTTT	CASSSNTPGELFF	TRBJ2-2	.	TRBV11-3	.
TGTGCCAGCAGTCCTACCAAACTAGCGTATCAAGAGACCCAGTACTTC	CASSPTKLAYQETQYF	TRBJ2-5	TRBD2	TRBV28	.
TGTGCCAGCAGCAAAAATAGGGGACTAGCCAAAAACATTCAGTACTTC	CASSKNRGLAKNIQYF	TRBJ2-4	.	TRBV21-1	.
TGTGCCAGCAGGAGCCTAGCGGGCGATACGCAGTATTTT	CASRSLAGDTQYF	TRBJ2-3	TRBD2	TRBV28	.
TGTGCCAGCACCCCCGAAAGTGCAGCCAACGTCCTGACTTTC	CASTPESAANVLTF	TRBJ2-6	.	TRBV7-6	.
TGTGCCAGCGGCAGGCGGTCCTACGAGCAGTACTTC	CASGRRSYEQYF	TRBJ2-7	.	TRBV2	.